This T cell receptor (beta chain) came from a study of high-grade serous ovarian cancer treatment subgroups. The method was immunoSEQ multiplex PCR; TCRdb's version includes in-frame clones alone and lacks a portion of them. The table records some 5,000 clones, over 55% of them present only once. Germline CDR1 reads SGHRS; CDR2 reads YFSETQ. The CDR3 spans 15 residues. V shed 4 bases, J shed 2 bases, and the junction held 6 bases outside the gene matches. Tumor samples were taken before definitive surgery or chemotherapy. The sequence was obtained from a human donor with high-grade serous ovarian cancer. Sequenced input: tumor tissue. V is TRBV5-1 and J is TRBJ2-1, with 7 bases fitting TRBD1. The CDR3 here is CASSDRQGPYNEQFF. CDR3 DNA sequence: TGCGCCAGCAGCGACCGACAGGGACCCTACAATGAGCAGTTCTTC.